Below are 27 T cell receptor beta chains sequenced from a single sample in a study of Graves' ophthalmopathy and Graves' hyperthyroidism. Beta-chain TCR CDR3 regions were amplified from RNA transcripts. The first-round RT-PCR employed HTBI primers together with the Qiagen OneStep RT-PCR kit. A multiplex PCR was then performed as the second round. TCRdb reprocessed the multiplex PCR reads with MiXCR, giving one entry per CDR3 protein. Of over 450,000 distinct CDR3 sequences listed, 14% were seen once; the top ten hold 8% to 10%. Source material: blood. These receptors all come from a woman aged 25 to 39 with Graves' ophthalmopathy.

This clonotype was seen a handful of times. The rearrangement joins TRBV12-3 or TRBV12-4 to TRBJ2-2; no definite D call. Trimming stripped 8 bases from V and 6 bases from J, with 10 bases between. There are 12 residues in the CDR3. The chain's CDR3 is CASFRASGELFF. The DNA of the CDR3 is TGTGCCAGCTTCCGGGCCTCCGGGGAGCTGTTTTTT.

This clonotype was seen at least ten times. The chain is built from TRBV29-1 and TRBJ1-1, with TRBD1 matching over 8 bases. The CDR3 has 16 amino acids. After removal of 3 bases from V and 1 base from J, the junction contained 10 bases not matched to a gene. CDR1 and CDR2 (germline): SQVTM, ANQGSEA. CDR3 sequence reads: CSVEQGALFKNTEAFF. In nucleotides, the CDR3 is TGCAGCGTTGAGCAGGGGGCCCTTTTCAAGAACACTGAAGCTTTCTTT.

This clonotype was recorded at least ten times. The chain recombines TRBV6-1 with TRBJ2-7; TRBD1 aligns across 8 bases. CDR3 length: 17 amino acids. The trim removed 8 bases at V and 2 bases at J, leaving 17 bases unmatched. Germline-derived CDR1 and CDR2 are MNHNS and SASEGT. CDR3 loop: CASSGAGGPTFPYEQYF. CDR3 bases: TGTGCCAGCTCCGGGGCAGGGGGCCCTACCTTCCCCTACGAGCAGTACTTC.

This clonotype was seen ten or more times. The V call is TRBV12-5, the J call TRBJ1-1; 7 bases are shared with TRBD1. From germline, CDR1 is LGHNT and CDR2 FRNRAP. Germline trimming cut 7 bases from V and 4 bases from J; bases unmatched to any gene: 6. The length of the CDR3 is 13 residues. This chain's CDR3 is CASAESGGTEAFF. CDR3 sequence (DNA): TGTGCTAGTGCCGAATCAGGGGGCACTGAAGCTTTCTTT.

This clonotype was counted at least ten times. V and J are TRBV4-1 and TRBJ1-1; the D gene is possibly TRBD1 (6 bases). V was clipped by 2 bases and J by 5 bases, with 21 bases between them. The CDR3 runs to 17 residues. CDR1 and CDR2 from the germline V gene are MGHRA and YSYEKL. The CDR3 here is CASSQRGLQGSNTEAFF. The DNA for the CDR3 is TGCGCCAGCAGCCAAAGGGGTTTACAGGGTAGTAATACTGAAGCTTTCTTT.

This clonotype has a handful of counts. The chain employs TRBV6-1 and TRBJ2-5; no definite D call. The CDR3 loop spans 13 amino acids. Trimming removed 6 bases from V and 3 bases from J, with 11 bases in between. CDR1 and CDR2 from the germline V gene are MNHNS and SASEGT. The CDR3 loop reads CASRDATKETQYF. As DNA, the CDR3 is TGTGCCAGCAGGGACGCGACCAAAGAGACCCAGTACTTC.

In its sample, this clonotype was seen a few times. This sequence joins TRBV4-2 and TRBJ2-2; D tentatively reads TRBD1 or TRBD2 (5 bases each). V was cut by 2 bases and J by 1 base, with 11 bases left in between. Germline assignment: CDR1 LGHNA and CDR2 YNFKEQ. The CDR3 totals 16 residues. The CDR3 here is CASSQPGSLNTGELFF. The CDR3, as DNA: TGTGCCAGCAGCCAACCAGGGAGCTTGAACACCGGGGAGCTGTTTTTT.

With respect to this clonotype: Just one base apart from a much larger clone, this may be a read error. The V gene is TRBV19, the J gene TRBJ2-6; D ambiguous. The CDR3 has 16 amino acids. CDR1 and CDR2 from the germline V gene are LNHDA and SQIVND (reference sequence). The CDR3 loop reads CVSSSRSLSGANVLTF. DNA for the CDR3: TGTGTCAGTAGTAGCCGTAGCTTATCTGGGGCCAACGTCCTGACTTTC.

This clonotype was counted many times. This chain connects TRBV12-3 or TRBV12-4 to TRBJ1-2; the D gene is possibly TRBD1 (5 bases). CDR3 length equals 12 residues. V gave up 9 bases and J gave up 8 bases, with 16 bases separating them. The CDR3 DNA reads TGTGCCAGTCAGGGACGGTTGAGGGGCTACACCTTC. This encodes CASQGRLRGYTF.

This clonotype came up many times. Compared with germline, one end of the junction differs, possibly owing to a read error. The V and J genes are TRBV6-1 and TRBJ2-7; D unclear. Germline V CDR1 and CDR2: MNHNS, SASEGT. This CDR3 region has 13 residues. Here the CDR3 reads CASREAFLWEQYF. The CDR3 coding sequence is TGTGCCAGCAGGGAAGCCTTTCTTTGGGAGCAGTACTTC.

This clonotype was counted ten times or more. The chain links TRBV2 to TRBJ1-1; D is undetermined. The CDR3 loop spans 10 amino acids. V lost 3 bases and J 11 bases, leaving 7 bases between the germline ends. In germline, CDR1 is SNHLY, CDR2 FYNNEI. The CDR3 sequence: CASSDVVAFF. CDR3 bases: TGTGCCAGCAGTGATGTCGTCGCTTTCTTT.

A note on this clonotype: A junction boundary mismatches the germline segment, possibly from a read error. CDR3 sequence (DNA): TGTGCCAGCATCGATCGTCCAAAGAACACTGAAACTTTCTTT. Translating gives CASIDRPKNTETFF. The rearrangement joins TRBV7-8 to TRBJ1-1; D unclear. The germline V gene encodes CDR1 SGHVS and CDR2 FQNEAQ. The CDR3 has 14 residues.

There are many counts of this clonotype. This chain connects TRBV27 to TRBJ1-2; 7 nucleotides line up with TRBD1. Germline assignment: CDR1 MNHEY and CDR2 SMNVEV (reference sequence). Trimming removed 5 bases from V and 0 bases from J; junction bases left unmatched: 6. This CDR3 spans 15 amino acids. CDR3 sequence (DNA): TGTGCCAGCAGTGGCCGGACAGGAGCTAACTATGGCTACACCTTC. Protein sequence: CASSGRTGANYGYTF.

As to this clonotype: The CDR3 does not end in the conserved phenylalanine or tryptophan, so this is likely a read error. V and J are TRBV6-1 and TRBJ2-2, with a tentative D call TRBD2 (6 bases). The CDR3 length is 15 residues. Trimming left V 5 bases short and J 4 bases short, with 14 bases between. CDR1 and CDR2 (germline): MNHNS, SASEGT. The CDR3 DNA is TGTGCCAGCAGTAAACTCACAGCGGGCACCGGGGAGCTGTTTTAT. Protein sequence: CASSKLTAGTGELFY.

This clonotype came up many times. This rearrangement joins TRBV15 to TRBJ1-5; weak D call: TRBD1 (5 bases). V lost 1 base and J 1 base, leaving 8 bases between the germline ends. CDR3 length: 15 residues. Looked up from germline, CDR1 is LNHNV and CDR2 is YYDKDF (reference sequence). In nucleotides, the CDR3 is TGTGCCACCAGCAGAGGCAGGGAGAGCAATCAGCCCCAGCATTTT. It specifies CATSRGRESNQPQHF. The full variable domain, with the rest looked up from reference TRBV15 and TRBJ1-5, is DAMVIQNPRYQVTQFGKPVTLSCSQTLNHNVMYWYQQKSSQAPKLLFHYYDKDFNNEADTPDNFQSRRPNTSFCFLDIRSPGLGDTAMYLCATSRGRESNQPQHFGDGTRLSIL.

At least ten counts were recorded for this clonotype. The chain recombines TRBV20-1 with TRBJ1-1; D may be TRBD1 (5 bases). The ends were cut back, 0 bases at V and 2 bases at J, with 10 bases in the middle. Germline V lookup: CDR1 DFQATT, CDR2 SNEGSKA (reference sequence). The CDR3 loop spans 14 amino acids. CDR3 bases: TGCAGTGCTAGAGATGAAAGGGGTAACACTGAAGCTTTCTTT. This gives the protein CSARDERGNTEAFF.

This clonotype came up many times. The V call is TRBV15, the J call TRBJ1-1; D is unresolved. The CDR3 has 14 amino acids. Germline V gene lookup returns CDR1 LNHNV and CDR2 YYDKDF (reference sequence). V lost 2 bases to trimming and J lost 0 bases, with 7 bases between them. CDR3 residues: CATSRIGVNTEAFF. CDR3 in DNA: TGTGCCACCAGCAGAATCGGGGTGAACACTGAAGCTTTCTTT.

Remarks on this clonotype: One end of the junction fails to match germline, which may point to a read error. This rearrangement joins TRBV28 to TRBJ2-7; maybe TRBD1 (5 bases). Germline CDR1 MDHEN, CDR2 SYDVKM. The CDR3 totals 13 residues. The CDR3 DNA reads TGTGCCAGCAGACCCCAAGTGAGGACATCCTTGTTCTTC. Its protein product is CASRPQVRTSLFF.

In the case of this clonotype: The CDR3 does not end in the conserved phenylalanine or tryptophan, so this is likely a read error. The chain couples TRBV6-1 to TRBJ1-5; the D is unclear. V was cut by 8 bases and J by 4 bases, with 12 bases left in between. The CDR3 has 13 amino acids. Germline CDR1 MNHNS, CDR2 SASEGT. The CDR3 loop is CASSDGPNQPQHL. As DNA, the CDR3 is TGTGCCAGCTCTGACGGACCAAATCAGCCCCAGCATTTG.

This clonotype showed up many times. V is TRBV7-3 and J is TRBJ2-5; the match to TRBD2 covers 10 bases. The CDR3 has 14 amino acids. Germline V gives CDR1 SGHTA, CDR2 FQGTGA. Germline trimming cut 8 bases from V and 5 bases from J; bases unmatched to any gene: 8. CDR3 nucleotide sequence: TGTGCCAGCGGCTCCTCTAGCGGGAGTGAGACCCAGTACTTC. Protein sequence: CASGSSSGSETQYF. Supplemented by reference TRBV7-3 and TRBJ2-5, the full variable domain reads GAGVSQTPSNKVTEKGKYVELRCDPISGHTALYWYRQSLGQGPEFLIYFQGTGAADDSGLPNDRFFAVRPEGSVSTLKIQRTERGDSAVYLCASGSSSGSETQYFGPGTRLLVL.

This clonotype came up many times. The chain has TRBV28 and TRBJ1-3; possible D gene TRBD1, 5 bases. CDR1 MDHEN and CDR2 SYDVKM come from the germline V gene. CDR3 length equals 16 residues. Between the trimmed V and J ends, which lost 2 bases and 4 bases, there was a span of 15 bases. CDR3 amino acids: CASSLGSGRSGNTIYF. The CDR3 DNA is TGTGCCAGCAGTTTAGGTTCGGGGCGCTCCGGAAACACCATATATTTT.

Many counts were recorded for this clonotype. The chain links TRBV11-2 to TRBJ2-5, with 9 bases identical to TRBD1. CDR1 is SGHAT, CDR2 FQNNGV, per germline. With 8 bases clipped from V and 5 bases from J, the junction kept 9 bases outside the gene matches. The CDR3 has 14 amino acids. CDR3 nucleotide sequence: TGTGCCAGCGGGGGGACAGGGAGGGCTGAGACCCAGTACTTC. It codes for CASGGTGRAETQYF.

This clonotype was recorded at least ten times. The chain recombines TRBV28 with TRBJ1-1; tentative D call: TRBD1 (5 bases). Per the germline V gene, CDR1 is MDHEN and CDR2 is SYDVKM. Trimming shortened V by 6 bases and J by 10 bases, and 21 bases separated the two germline ends. The CDR3 totals 14 residues. This CDR3 is CASSGLEQGDSAFF. DNA of the CDR3: TGTGCCAGCAGCGGATTAGAGCAGGGAGATTCAGCTTTCTTT.

Many counts were recorded for this clonotype. The rearrangement uses TRBV2 and TRBJ1-5, with TRBD1 matching 10 bases. J was trimmed by 5 bases and V by 7 bases; bases with no gene match: 5. CDR1 and CDR2 from the germline V gene are SNHLY and FYNNEI. The CDR3 sequence is 14 residues long. CDR3 sequence: CASKTGTGDQPQHF. The DNA of the CDR3 is TGTGCCAGCAAGACCGGGACAGGGGATCAGCCCCAGCATTTT.

Note on this clonotype: This may be a read error: a much more frequent sequence differs by one nucleotide. V and J are TRBV4-1 and TRBJ2-7; D call uncertain. The CDR3 loop spans 15 amino acids. Germline V lookup: CDR1 MGHRA, CDR2 YSYEKL. The CDR3 nucleotides read TGCGCCAGCACCCCAGACCATTCGCGACCCTACAAGCAGTACTTC. Translated, it gives CASTPDHSRPYKQYF.

The sample holds many counts of this clonotype. The rearrangement joins TRBV12-3 or TRBV12-4 to TRBJ2-7; TRBD1 aligns across 11 bases. Losses at the gene ends were 1 base for V and 3 bases for J; bases not matched to a gene: 11. The length of the CDR3 is 18 residues. Here the CDR3 DNA reads TGTGCCAGCAGTTTAGGGCGACTTAGGGGGACAGGGGGCTACGAGCAGTACTTC. Translating it yields CASSLGRLRGTGGYEQYF.

This clonotype has a count of ten or more. This chain links TRBV12-3 or TRBV12-4 with TRBJ2-2; 7 bases are shared with TRBD1. The length of the CDR3 is 13 residues. V dropped 6 bases and J dropped 6; count of bases not matched to a gene: 4. The CDR3 reads CASRQQGPGELFF. As DNA, the CDR3 is TGTGCCAGCAGGCAACAGGGGCCCGGGGAGCTGTTTTTT.